This T cell receptor beta chain stems from a study of shared clonotypes between healthy human individuals. Replicate PCRs run on sorted subsets employed 200 to 250 ng DNA, around 31,000 T cell genomes. TCRdb's copy holds only in-frame clones and misses some; the assay was immunoSEQ multiplex PCR. The sample contains a few million clones, approximately 94% of which appear only once. V was pared by 1 base and J by 1 base, with 8 bases between. CDR1 and CDR2 from the germline V gene are SGHRS and YFSETQ. The CDR3 runs 14 residues. This chain links TRBV5-1 with TRBJ1-1; no definite D call. This receptor was obtained from a man younger than 35 in good health. Sequenced material: naive CD4+ T cells sorted from blood. The subset: CD45RA+ positively selected. The CDR3 protein is CASSLRAENTEAFF. DNA of the CDR3: TGCGCCAGCAGCTTGCGCGCAGAGAACACTGAAGCTTTCTTT.